This TCR beta chain derives from a study of identical twins. This clonotype has only a few counts. Its antigen is undetermined. Study-wide results and limits: Excess twin sharing in beta out-of-frame sequences was weaker. Findings depended on cross-sectional statistics rather than tracking the same donors.

The germline V gene has CDR1 SGDLS and CDR2 YYNGEE. The CDR3 sequence is 16 residues long. The ends were cut back, 0 bases at V and 1 base at J, with 13 bases in the middle. TCRdb analysed the 5' RACE reads with MiXCR anew, one entry per CDR3 protein. Among 250,000 or so distinct CDR3 sequences listed, roughly 7% were seen once. This sample also appeared in a second study, on yellow fever vaccine responses in identical twins. Per that paper: The T cell response to vaccination in identical twins was reportedly partly convergent and partly personalized.

Specimen: memory (CD45RO+) T cells sorted from blood. This TCR was recovered from a woman younger than 35 in good health. The rearrangement links TRBV9 to TRBJ1-1; D is unclear. The CDR3 region has the DNA TGTGCCAGCAGCGTAGCCACCGGAGGAGGGAACACTGAAGCTTTCTTT. This translates into CASSVATGGGNTEAFF. Full variable domain (remainder filled in from reference TRBV9 and TRBJ1-1): DSGVTQTPKHLITATGQRVTLRCSPRSGDLSVYWYQQSLDQGLQFLIQYYNGEERAKGNILERFSAQQFPDLHSELNLSSLELGDSALYFCASSVATGGGNTEAFFGQGTRLTVV.